This entry lists 28 T cell receptor beta chains sequenced from one sample in a study of cytomegalovirus exposure and HLA in healthy donors. The study ran its PCR with 60 Vbeta and 13 Jbeta primers. TCRdb's table, derived via immunoSEQ multiplex PCR, lists solely in-frame clones and lacks some. This sample has about 160,000 clones, with 80% to 90% found just once. The specimen sequenced was PBMCs. The receptors were sampled from a young woman in good health and CMV-seronegative.

The V call is TRBV6-6, the J call TRBJ1-3; D call uncertain. Trimming shortened V by 0 bases and J by 1 base, and 4 bases separated the two germline ends. CDR3 length equals 14 residues. CDR1 and CDR2 from the germline V gene are MNHNY and SVGAGI (reference sequence). CDR3 residues: CASSYSSSGNTIYF. As DNA, the CDR3 is TGTGCCAGCAGTTACTCTTCTTCTGGAAACACCATATATTTT.

This chain connects TRBV2 to TRBJ1-5; 7 bases map to TRBD1. V shed 4 bases, J shed 0 bases, and the junction held 3 bases outside the gene matches. Germline values: CDR1 SNHLY, CDR2 FYNNEI. The CDR3 loop spans 15 amino acids. CDR3 in DNA: TGTGCCAGCAGTGGGGACAGTCATAGCAATCAGCCCCAGCATTTT. Its protein product is CASSGDSHSNQPQHF. Full variable domain (remainder filled in from reference TRBV2 and TRBJ1-5): EPEVTQTPSHQVTQMGQEVILRCVPISNHLYFYWYRQILGQKVEFLVSFYNNEISEKSEIFDDQFSVERPDGSNFTLKIRSTKLEDSAMYFCASSGDSHSNQPQHFGDGTRLSIL.

The rearrangement uses TRBV7-9 and TRBJ2-7, with D perhaps matching TRBD1 (6 bases). V was trimmed by 2 bases and J by 2 bases, leaving 7 bases between them. CDR1 and CDR2 (germline): SEHNR, FQNEAQ (reference sequence). CDR3 length: 13 residues. CDR3 bases: TGTGCCAGCAGCTTACCAGGGGCCTACGAGCAGTACTTC. This gives the protein CASSLPGAYEQYF.

The chain links TRBV27 to TRBJ1-1; D not resolved. Germline V gene data show CDR1 as MNHEY and CDR2 as SMNVEV (reference sequence). Trimming stripped 1 base from V and 4 bases from J, with 10 bases between. The CDR3 has 14 amino acids. Here the CDR3 DNA reads TGTGCCAGCAGTTTATTTCCCCTCGTCACTGAAGCTTTCTTT. Its translation: CASSLFPLVTEAFF.

The V call is TRBV6-5, the J call TRBJ2-1; TRBD1 matches at 9 bases. J was trimmed by 1 base and V by 4 bases; bases with no gene match: 5. The CDR3 has 16 residues. CDR1 is MNHEY and CDR2 is SVGAGI in the germline V gene. Here the CDR3 DNA reads TGTGCCAGCAGTTCGATAGGGACAGGGTCCTACAATGAGCAGTTCTTC. Translated, it gives CASSSIGTGSYNEQFF.

The V and J genes are TRBV27 and TRBJ1-6, with D possibly being TRBD1 (6 bases). Germline V gene sequence: CDR1 MNHEY, CDR2 SMNVEV (reference sequence). This CDR3 comprises 18 residues. Deletions cut 1 base from V and 2 bases from J, with 15 bases between. Here the CDR3 DNA reads TGTGCCAGCAGTTTATATGCCCAGGGGCTGACCTATAATTCACCCCTCCACTTT. Translated, it gives CASSLYAQGLTYNSPLHF.

The gene calls are TRBV5-1 and TRBJ1-2; the match to TRBD1 covers 7 bases. Germline-derived CDR1 and CDR2 are SGHRS and YFSETQ. Trimming removed 5 bases from V and 7 bases from J; junction bases left unmatched: 8. This CDR3 comprises 13 residues. The CDR3 coding sequence is TGCGCCAGCAGTCAGGACAGGCTGGGTGGCTACACCTTC. Amino acids: CASSQDRLGGYTF.

The chain employs TRBV5-1 and TRBJ2-1; 8 bases fit TRBD1. V shed 5 bases and J 3 bases; nucleotides not matched to a gene: 4. There are 14 residues in the CDR3. Per the germline V gene, CDR1 is SGHRS and CDR2 is YFSETQ. The CDR3, as DNA: TGCGCCAGCAGTTGGGGGACAGGCTACAATGAGCAGTTCTTC. Protein sequence: CASSWGTGYNEQFF.

Only a few counts were recorded for this clone. The chain couples TRBV5-4 to TRBJ2-3, with D maybe TRBD1 (6 bases). The CDR3 length is 14 residues. The germline gives CDR1 SGHNT, CDR2 YYREEE (reference sequence). The V end was cut by 9 bases, the J end by 1 base, with 15 bases between. CDR3 residues: CATNSGARTDTQYF. The CDR3 DNA follows: TGTGCCACGAACTCAGGGGCCCGCACAGATACGCAGTATTTT.

This clone has only one observation. The V gene is TRBV27, the J gene TRBJ1-5; D might be TRBD1 (6 bases). Germline-derived CDR1 and CDR2 are MNHEY and SMNVEV (reference sequence). Deletions cut 6 bases from V and 6 bases from J, with 18 bases between. This CDR3 has 15 amino acids. In DNA form, the CDR3 reads TGTGCCAGCAGACCAGGATGGCAGGGGAGTCAGCCCCAGCATTTT. The encoded protein is CASRPGWQGSQPQHF.

CDR3 sequence reads: CASSIGGGSSKLFF. As DNA, the CDR3 is TGTGCCAGTAGTATAGGTGGCGGCTCTTCAAAACTGTTTTTT. The chain links TRBV19 to TRBJ1-4; D unclear. The germline gives CDR1 LNHDA, CDR2 SQIVND (reference sequence). V lost 1 base, J lost 10 bases, and 13 bases lay in between. The CDR3 contains 14 residues.

This rearrangement joins TRBV5-4 to TRBJ2-3; the match to TRBD1 covers 9 bases. Germline trimming cut 9 bases from V and 4 bases from J; bases unmatched to any gene: 9. The CDR3 is 14 residues long. Germline V gene sequence: CDR1 SGHNT, CDR2 YYREEE (reference sequence). CDR3 residues: CATRRDRAPDTQYF. The CDR3 nucleotides read TGTGCCACCCGGCGGGACAGGGCCCCAGATACGCAGTATTTT.

This clone occurred a few times. This chain connects TRBV14 to TRBJ2-7; possibly TRBD2 for D (5 bases). V lost 4 bases to trimming and J lost 6 bases, with 13 bases between them. Germline V gene lookup returns CDR1 SGHDN and CDR2 FVKESK. The CDR3 is 13 residues long. The CDR3 coding sequence is TGTGCCAGCAGCCCACTAGATTGGCGCGAGCAGTACTTC. It specifies CASSPLDWREQYF.

The chain employs TRBV29-1 and TRBJ1-1; 10 bases line up with TRBD1. The germline V gene has CDR1 SQVTM and CDR2 ANQGSEA. J gave up 3 bases and V 4 bases, and 8 bases lay outside the gene matches. The CDR3 totals 15 residues. The DNA of the CDR3 is TGCAGCGTTGGGGGACAGGGGAATTTGGACACTGAAGCTTTCTTT. Translation: CSVGGQGNLDTEAFF.

The chain employs TRBV9 and TRBJ1-3; D is undetermined. The CDR3 length is 16 residues. Germline loops: CDR1 SGDLS, CDR2 YYNGEE. The germline V and J ends were trimmed by 2 bases and 0 bases, with 12 bases remaining between them. CDR3 in amino acids: CASSVASPYSGNTIYF. The CDR3 DNA is TGTGCCAGCAGCGTTGCCAGTCCGTACTCTGGAAACACCATATATTTT.

The genes are TRBV6-5 and TRBJ2-7; tentative D call: TRBD1 (6 bases). Germline-derived CDR1 and CDR2 are MNHEY and SVGAGI. The CDR3 consists of 16 residues. Deletions cut 4 bases from V and 2 bases from J, with 18 bases between. In DNA form, the CDR3 reads TGTGCCAGCAGTTTTTCCACCCCGACAGGCACCTACGAGCAGTACTTC. It translates to CASSFSTPTGTYEQYF.

This clone occurred a few times. This sequence joins TRBV25-1 and TRBJ2-3, with TRBD2 identical over 7 bases. With V trimmed by 4 bases and J by 6 bases, 16 bases remained unmatched. The CDR3 is made up of 17 amino acids. From germline, CDR1 is MGHDK and CDR2 SYGVNS. The CDR3 reads CASSGPPMGGPEDTQYF. CDR3 sequence (DNA): TGTGCCAGCAGTGGCCCCCCTATGGGAGGGCCGGAGGATACGCAGTATTTT.

This rearrangement joins TRBV27 to TRBJ2-7; tentatively, D is TRBD2 (6 bases). The CDR3 is made up of 13 amino acids. V gave up 6 bases and J gave up 2 bases, with 11 bases separating them. Germline assignment: CDR1 MNHEY and CDR2 SMNVEV (reference sequence). The CDR3 loop is CASRDSGAYEQYF. CDR3 DNA: TGTGCCAGCAGGGATAGCGGCGCCTACGAGCAGTACTTC.

This clone was counted a few times. The chain has TRBV4-1 and TRBJ1-5, with D perhaps matching TRBD1 (5 bases). This CDR3 region has 15 residues. Germline assignment: CDR1 MGHRA and CDR2 YSYEKL. Trimming took 4 bases from V and 3 from J, leaving 13 bases between them. CDR3 region: CASSPQTDSNQPQHF. The CDR3 DNA is TGCGCCAGCAGCCCCCAGACAGACTCCAATCAGCCCCAGCATTTT.

The V and J genes are TRBV5-1 and TRBJ2-5; 11 nucleotides match TRBD1. Looked up from germline, CDR1 is SGHRS and CDR2 is YFSETQ. With 3 bases clipped from V and 5 bases from J, the junction kept 3 bases outside the gene matches. There are 14 residues in the CDR3. The CDR3 sequence is CASSSRTGGETQYF. The CDR3 nucleotides read TGCGCCAGCAGCTCCCGGACAGGGGGCGAGACCCAGTACTTC.

The gene calls are TRBV7-2 and TRBJ2-1; weak D call: TRBD1 (6 bases). V was clipped by 3 bases and J by 5 bases, with 11 bases between them. Germline lookup yields CDR1 SGHTA and CDR2 FQGNSA. The CDR3 loop spans 14 amino acids. This CDR3 is CASSFSRQDNEQFF. CDR3 nucleotide sequence: TGTGCCAGCAGCTTCTCAAGACAGGACAATGAGCAGTTCTTC.

V gene TRBV6-4 combines with J gene TRBJ2-1; D perhaps matches TRBD2 (6 bases). Trimming took 2 bases from V and 0 from J, leaving 11 bases between them. CDR3 size: 16 residues. Per the germline V gene, CDR1 is MRHNA and CDR2 is SNTAGT. The CDR3 bases are TGTGCCAGCAGTGACACGGTGACTAGCTCCTACAATGAGCAGTTCTTC. Amino acid sequence: CASSDTVTSSYNEQFF.

The J gene is TRBJ2-3, the V gene TRBV27; no clear D. Trimming took off 8 bases at V and 0 bases at J, with 12 bases between the two ends. There are 14 residues in the CDR3. Germline assignment: CDR1 MNHEY and CDR2 SMNVEV (reference sequence). CDR3 DNA sequence: TGTGCCAGCCGTCCAGATCCTAGCACAGATACGCAGTATTTT. This translates into CASRPDPSTDTQYF.

V is TRBV19 and J is TRBJ2-3, with TRBD1 matching over 12 bases. Losses at the gene ends were 3 bases for V and 4 bases for J; bases not matched to a gene: 2. The CDR3 has 15 residues. The germline gives CDR1 LNHDA, CDR2 SQIVND (reference sequence). The CDR3, as DNA: TGTGCCAGTAGTATCGGGACAGGGGGCTCAGATACGCAGTATTTT. It yields the protein CASSIGTGGSDTQYF.

The chain has TRBV5-4 and TRBJ2-5; 8 bases align to TRBD1. After removal of 4 bases from V and 11 bases from J, the junction contained 16 bases not matched to a gene. CDR1 is SGHNT and CDR2 is YYREEE in the germline V gene (reference sequence). This CDR3 contains 15 residues. CDR3 region: CASSPGQDRVIGQYF. The CDR3 DNA reads TGTGCCAGCAGCCCGGGACAGGATCGGGTGATAGGGCAGTACTTC.

The chain recombines TRBV7-9 with TRBJ2-2, with 9 nucleotides matching TRBD1. The CDR3 is 17 residues long. The ends lost 5 bases at V and 2 bases at J; junction bases unmatched: 9. Germline values: CDR1 SEHNR, CDR2 FQNEAQ (reference sequence). DNA for the CDR3: TGTGCCAGCAGCATGCATCCGGGACAGGGAAACACCGGGGAGCTGTTTTTT. Translated, it gives CASSMHPGQGNTGELFF.

V gene TRBV11-2 combines with J gene TRBJ2-5, with D possibly matching TRBD2 (5 bases). Germline V CDR1 and CDR2: SGHAT, FQNNGV. The CDR3 spans 13 residues. Trimming cost V 7 bases and J 6 bases, with 15 bases left between them. The CDR3 region has the DNA TGTGCCAGCAAGGAGGACCTATGGAAGACCCAGTACTTC. It specifies CASKEDLWKTQYF.

This clone was counted a single time. The chain is built from TRBV29-1 and TRBJ2-1; TRBD1 matches at 7 bases. J lost 4 bases, V lost 6 bases, and 6 bases had no gene match. Germline values: CDR1 SQVTM, CDR2 ANQGSEA. The CDR3 is 13 amino acids. The CDR3 loop reads CSVDRTGYNEQFF. The CDR3 nucleotides read TGCAGCGTCGACCGGACAGGTTACAATGAGCAGTTCTTC.